The rows below give T cell receptor beta chains drawn from one sample of a study of technical replicates of blood from several donors. Sequencing used immunoSEQ multiplex PCR; TCRdb keeps in-frame clones, though not all of them. Of 80,000 to 90,000 clones listed, 85% to 95% were seen once; the top ten hold about 0.26%. The specimen was T cells isolated from PBMCs. The receptor source for this set is a human donor in good health. The CDR3 runs from the conserved cysteine through the conserved F or W. The D gene is left open where the match is weak. Size tells how often a clone was seen (once, few, many) or the class of an expanded clone, and some rows leave it out.

>TRBV28|TRBD1|TRBJ1-2|11|NA
CAGQGAGGYTF
TGTGCCGGCCAGGGGGCCGGTGGCTACACCTTC
>TRBV6-5|NA|TRBJ2-7|14|NA
CASSYGGVGAEQYF
TGTGCCAGCAGTTACGGGGGCGTCGGGGCTGAGCAGTACTTC
>TRBV6-1|TRBD1|TRBJ1-3|18|NA
CASSDRDRGLRAGNTIYF
TGTGCCAGCAGTGACCGGGACAGGGGACTCCGCGCTGGAAACACCATATATTTT
>TRBV30|NA|TRBJ2-7|12|NA
CAWSWGGNEQYF
TGTGCCTGGAGTTGGGGCGGGAACGAGCAGTACTTC
>TRBV30|NA|TRBJ2-2|12|NA
CASNLVTGELFF
TGTGCCTCCAACCTAGTTACCGGGGAGCTGTTTTTT
>TRBV6-1|NA|TRBJ2-5|16|NA
CASSELGGTGQETQYF
TGTGCCAGCAGTGAATTAGGCGGGACGGGACAAGAGACCCAGTACTTC
>TRBV20-1|TRBD2|TRBJ2-5|11|NA
CSARGGETQYF
TGCAGTGCCCGGGGGGGGGAGACCCAGTACTTC
>TRBV27|NA|TRBJ1-5|14|few
CASSVADSNQPQHF
TGTGCCAGCAGTGTGGCAGATAGCAATCAGCCCCAGCATTTT
>TRBV5-1|TRBD1|TRBJ1-4|16|NA
CASSLATGGTNEKLFF
TGCGCCAGCAGCTTGGCAACAGGGGGAACTAATGAAAAACTGTTTTTT
>TRBV7-8|TRBD1|TRBJ1-5|17|NA
CASSFTAGGSNNQPQHF
TGTGCCAGCAGCTTTACGGCAGGGGGCTCTAACAATCAGCCCCAGCATTTT
>TRBV30|NA|TRBJ1-5|14|NA
CAWSVPQQGKPQHF
TGTGCCTGGAGTGTACCCCAACAGGGTAAGCCCCAGCATTTT
>TRBV10-2|TRBD1|TRBJ1-1|15|NA
CASRRQGALDTEAFF
TGCGCCAGCAGAAGACAGGGGGCATTGGACACTGAAGCTTTCTTT
>TRBV12-5|NA|TRBJ2-3|16|NA
CASGLGGTTYTDTQYF
TGTGCTAGTGGTTTGGGGGGGACAACCTACACAGATACGCAGTATTTT
>TRBV6-1|NA|TRBJ1-5|17|NA
CASSEKGHILSNQPQHF
TGTGCCAGCAGTGAAAAAGGACACATACTTAGCAATCAGCCCCAGCATTTT
>TRBV6-6|NA|TRBJ2-3|15|NA
CASSYLGGDTDTQYF
TGTGCCAGCAGTTACCTAGGAGGGGACACAGATACGCAGTATTTT
>TRBV10-3|TRBD1|TRBJ1-2|15|NA
CAISASGQGIYGYTF
TGTGCCATCAGTGCCTCGGGACAGGGAATATATGGCTACACCTTC
>TRBV28|NA|TRBJ2-5|12|NA
CASSLEKTSQYF
TGTGCCAGCAGTCTAGAAAAGACGTCCCAGTACTTC
>TRBV16|NA|TRBJ1-1|16|NA
CASSQSAGPLSAEAFF
TGTGCCAGCAGCCAATCGGCGGGACCACTTAGCGCTGAAGCTTTCTTT
>TRBV10-2|NA|TRBJ2-1|13|NA
CASTRQGGNEQFF
TGCGCCAGCACCCGACAGGGAGGCAATGAGCAGTTCTTC
>TRBV9|NA|TRBJ2-1|12|NA
CASSVAINEQFF
TGTGCCAGCAGCGTAGCTATCAATGAGCAGTTCTTC
>TRBV4-1|TRBD2|TRBJ2-1|17|NA
CASSQVGSGGARNEQFF
TGCGCCAGCAGCCAAGTGGGTAGCGGGGGGGCCAGGAATGAGCAGTTCTTC
>TRBV5-4|NA|TRBJ1-6|13|NA
CASSDRNNSPLHF
TGTGCCAGCAGCGACAGGAATAATTCACCCCTCCACTTT